The sequence of this T cell receptor (beta chain) was determined in a study of T cell responses to AZD1222 COVID-19 vaccine. Turning to this clone: No antigen is known for it.

The CDR3 length is 16 residues. Germline V lookup: CDR1 LGHDT, CDR2 YNNKEL (reference sequence). V lost 3 bases to trimming and J lost 1 base; unmatched junction nucleotides: 4. Method: immunoSEQ multiplex PCR; TCRdb's copy keeps in-frame clones and lacks some. The sample has some 74,000 clones; 87% are singletons. Study outcomes and limitations: In all cases, repertoires were sampled only after the peak T cell response. Spike as a whole was targeted by vaccine-associated CD4 TCRs, dominant at 160-218 and 743-854. Spike-specific TCR breadth and depth were elevated following two AZD1222 doses.

Second doses at about 4 or about 12 weeks were pooled. The sample in question was peripheral blood, obtained 28 days after the second AZD1222 dose. The gene calls are TRBV3-1 (or the pseudogene TRBV3-2) and TRBJ2-1; 9 bases line up with TRBD1. This TCR was recovered from an adult who received the AZD1222 COVID-19 vaccine. The CDR3 DNA sequence: TGTGCCAGCAGCCAGCCGGGACAGGGATCCTACAATGAGCAGTTCTTC. This gives the protein CASSQPGQGSYNEQFF.